A single sample gave rise to the 20 T cell receptor beta chains below, sequenced in a study of blood T cell repertoires in COVID-19. Some clones are missing from TCRdb's copy, which holds only in-frame ones; the method was immunoSEQ multiplex PCR. Seen here are about 220,000 clones, over 75% observed once, and the top ten hold under 3.5%. Sequenced sample: PBMCs or T cells enriched from blood (not recorded which). All receptors derive from a woman aged 60-75 years who had recovered from COVID-19.

The chain has TRBV4-2 and TRBJ2-7, with 7 bases identical to TRBD2. This CDR3 is built from 17 residues. CDR1 is LGHNA and CDR2 is YNFKEQ in the germline V gene. Germline trimming cut 0 bases from V and 0 bases from J; bases unmatched to any gene: 8. The chain's CDR3 is CASSQDRAAGSSYEQYF. The CDR3 coding sequence is TGTGCCAGCAGCCAAGATCGCGCAGCGGGGTCCTCCTACGAGCAGTACTTC.

Concerning this clone itself: The sample contains more than one DNA sequence encoding this CDR3. The CDR3 protein is CASSSDRFTDTQYF. CDR3 sequence (DNA): TGTGCCAGCAGCTCCGACAGATTCACAGATACGCAGTATTTT. The chain combines TRBV11-2 with TRBJ2-3, with D possibly TRBD1 on 5 matching bases. Trimming removed 4 bases at V and 2 bases at J, with 10 bases between. This CDR3 is built from 14 residues. Germline V gene lookup returns CDR1 SGHAT and CDR2 FQNNGV.

The genes are TRBV5-1 and TRBJ1-1; 9 bases are shared with TRBD1. CDR3 size: 15 residues. Trimming removed 0 bases from V and 4 bases from J; junction bases left unmatched: 4. Germline lookup yields CDR1 SGHRS and CDR2 YFSETQ. The CDR3 nucleotides are TGCGCCAGCAGCTTGGGACAGGGGGGTAGCACTGAAGCTTTCTTT. As protein: CASSLGQGGSTEAFF. The whole variable domain, filled in from reference TRBV5-1 and TRBJ1-1, reads KAGVTQTPRYLIKTRGQQVTLSCSPISGHRSVSWYQQTPGQGLQFLFEYFSETQRNKGNFPGRFSGRQFSNSRSEMNVSTLELGDSALYLCASSLGQGGSTEAFFGQGTRLTVV.

For the CDR3, the DNA is TGCGCCAGCAGCGGAGGACAGGGGACCGGGGAGCTGTTTTTT. Its protein is CASSGGQGTGELFF. V usage is TRBV5-1 and J usage is TRBJ2-2, with 9 bases lining up with TRBD1. J was trimmed by 5 bases and V by 4 bases; bases with no gene match: 3. The V gene's germline CDR1 is SGHRS and CDR2 YFSETQ. The CDR3 contains 14 residues.

The rearrangement uses TRBV7-9 and TRBJ2-1; tentatively, D is TRBD1 (6 bases). The CDR3 spans 15 residues. V shed 5 bases and J shed 3 bases, with 14 bases lying between them. CDR1 and CDR2 (germline): SEHNR, FQNEAQ (reference sequence). CDR3 amino acids: CASSPGQTFYNEQFF. CDR3 coding DNA: TGTGCCAGCAGCCCCGGACAGACCTTCTACAATGAGCAGTTCTTC.

V usage is TRBV5-4 and J usage is TRBJ1-1, with D possibly matching TRBD1 (5 bases). CDR3 length: 14 residues. CDR1 SGHNT and CDR2 YYREEE come from the germline V gene (reference sequence). V lost 2 bases and J 4 bases, leaving 12 bases between the germline ends. The CDR3 coding sequence is TGTGCCAGCAGCTTAGGCGGAGGGGTCACTGAAGCTTTCTTT. Residues: CASSLGGGVTEAFF. Complete variable domain (other parts from reference TRBV5-4 and TRBJ1-1): ETGVTQSPTHLIKTRGQQVTLRCSSQSGHNTVSWYQQALGQGPQFIFQYYREEENGRGNFPPRFSGLQFPNYSSELNVNALELDDSALYLCASSLGGGVTEAFFGQGTRLTVV.

The CDR3 nucleotides are TGTGCCAGCAGCGCCGGTATCCTTAGCAATCAGCCCCAGCATTTT. Encoded protein: CASSAGILSNQPQHF. The chain employs TRBV5-6 and TRBJ1-5; D call uncertain. The CDR3 length is 15 residues. CDR1 is SGHDT and CDR2 is YYEEEE in the germline V gene. The V end was cut by 4 bases, the J end by 0 bases, with 11 bases between. Supplemented by reference TRBV5-6 and TRBJ1-5, the full variable domain reads DAGVTQSPTHLIKTRGQQVTLRCSPKSGHDTVSWYQQALGQGPQFIFQYYEEEERQRGNFPDRFSGHQFPNYSSELNVNALLLGDSALYLCASSAGILSNQPQHFGDGTRLSIL.

This sequence joins TRBV28 and TRBJ2-3, with TRBD2 matching over 7 bases. V trimming: 6 bases; J trimming: 3 bases; junction bases outside the gene matches: 6. The germline V gene has CDR1 MDHEN and CDR2 SYDVKM. This CDR3 contains 14 residues. The CDR3 DNA reads as TGTGCCAGCAGGGGGGGGACTTGGACAGATACGCAGTATTTT. As protein: CASRGGTWTDTQYF.

Only a few counts were recorded for this clone. The CDR3 is CASSASGTANSPLHF. CDR3 nucleotides: TGTGCCAGCAGTGCTTCGGGGACAGCTAATTCACCCCTCCACTTT. The V gene is TRBV6-4, the J gene TRBJ1-6; TRBD1 matches 7 bases. This CDR3 has 15 residues. Germline V gene sequence: CDR1 MRHNA, CDR2 SNTAGT. Germline trimming cut 4 bases from V and 6 bases from J; bases unmatched to any gene: 6.

V is TRBV27 and J is TRBJ1-1, with a weak D call TRBD1 (6 bases). The V gene lost 6 bases and the J gene lost 2 bases, with 13 bases spanning the gap. Germline V gene sequence: CDR1 MNHEY, CDR2 SMNVEV (reference sequence). The CDR3 has 14 residues. CDR3 region: CASSVQGPNTEAFF. The CDR3 region has the DNA TGTGCCAGCAGCGTACAGGGCCCCAACACTGAAGCTTTCTTT.

The chain combines TRBV7-8 with TRBJ1-1, with D perhaps TRBD1 (5 bases). The CDR3 extends over 13 amino acids. Trimming removed 5 bases at V and 4 bases at J, with 11 bases between. Germline assignment: CDR1 SGHVS and CDR2 FQNEAQ. CDR3 in amino acids: CASSPGRGTEAFF. The CDR3 DNA reads as TGTGCCAGCAGCCCCGGTAGGGGCACTGAAGCTTTCTTT.

The V and J genes are TRBV6-6 and TRBJ1-1; D not resolved. The CDR3 covers 14 residues. Trimming removed 0 bases from V and 1 base from J, with 6 bases in between. The germline V gene encodes CDR1 MNHNY and CDR2 SVGAGI (reference sequence). The CDR3 region has the DNA TGTGCCAGCAGTTACTCGTGGCAGAACACTGAAGCTTTCTTT. Its protein is CASSYSWQNTEAFF.

This clone was detected once. The chain is built from TRBV6-5 and TRBJ1-6; D gene ambiguous. The CDR3 has 14 residues. Trimming removed 6 bases from V and 8 bases from J, with 14 bases in between. CDR1 and CDR2 (germline): MNHEY, SVGAGI. CDR3 in DNA: TGTGCCAGCAGGGTCGGAACACTATATTCACCCCTCCACTTT. This sequence encodes CASRVGTLYSPLHF.

This chain connects TRBV7-2 to TRBJ2-7, with 10 bases that match TRBD2. There are 16 residues in the CDR3. J was trimmed by 6 bases and V by 5 bases; bases with no gene match: 13. The germline gives CDR1 SGHTA, CDR2 FQGNSA. The DNA for the CDR3 is TGTGCCAGCAGCCCTCAGGCTAGCGGGAGTCAGGGCGAGCAGTACTTC. As protein: CASSPQASGSQGEQYF.

V gene TRBV7-9 combines with J gene TRBJ2-3; 11 bases map to TRBD2. Germline V gene sequence: CDR1 SEHNR, CDR2 FQNEAQ (reference sequence). J gave up 6 bases and V 5 bases, and 16 bases lay outside the gene matches. The CDR3 loop spans 18 amino acids. The CDR3 DNA is TGTGCCAGCAGCCCGGGGGGGCTAGCGGGGGGCCCAGGGGATACGCAGTATTTT. Translating it yields CASSPGGLAGGPGDTQYF.

A few counts support this clone. The chain is built from TRBV11-2 and TRBJ2-5, with a weak D call TRBD2 (6 bases). This CDR3 has 15 amino acids. V was trimmed by 2 bases and J by 5 bases, leaving 15 bases between them. Per germline, CDR1 SGHAT and CDR2 FQNNGV. CDR3 DNA sequence: TGTGCCAGCAGCTTAACGGGGGTCAGCGGCGAGACCCAGTACTTC. Its protein product is CASSLTGVSGETQYF.

V usage is TRBV10-3 and J usage is TRBJ1-2, with 7 bases matching TRBD1. The V gene's germline CDR1 is ENHRY and CDR2 SYGVKD. Trimming at V came to 4 bases and at J to 6 bases, leaving 8 bases not matched to a gene. The CDR3 extends over 14 amino acids. The chain's CDR3 is CAISVRQGRDGYTF. The CDR3 DNA reads as TGTGCCATCAGTGTACGACAGGGACGCGATGGCTACACCTTC.

This rearrangement joins TRBV5-1 to TRBJ1-6; 9 nucleotides agree with TRBD1. The ends lost 1 base at V and 5 bases at J; junction bases unmatched: 1. The CDR3 covers 15 residues. Germline V gene sequence: CDR1 SGHRS, CDR2 YFSETQ. The DNA of the CDR3 is TGCGCCAGCAGCTTGAGGACAGGGGATAATTCACCCCTCCACTTT. It yields the protein CASSLRTGDNSPLHF.

The V call is TRBV7-3, the J call TRBJ2-5; weak D call: TRBD2 (5 bases). The CDR3 sequence is 15 residues long. Trimming took off 1 base at V and 7 bases at J, with 16 bases between the two ends. Looked up from germline, CDR1 is SGHTA and CDR2 is FQGTGA. CDR3 bases: TGTGCCAGCAGCTTAAGCCCCCCGGACTCCATGACCCAGTACTTC. It is translated as CASSLSPPDSMTQYF.

The V call is TRBV7-2, the J call TRBJ2-1, with TRBD2 matching 10 bases. Trimming took 5 bases from V and 8 from J; bases not matched to a gene: 18. The CDR3 is 18 amino acids. The germline gives CDR1 SGHTA, CDR2 FQGNSA. The chain's CDR3 is CASSRSLYPSGSTDEQFF. In DNA, the CDR3 is TGTGCCAGCAGCCGGAGCTTATATCCTAGCGGGAGTACCGATGAGCAGTTCTTC.